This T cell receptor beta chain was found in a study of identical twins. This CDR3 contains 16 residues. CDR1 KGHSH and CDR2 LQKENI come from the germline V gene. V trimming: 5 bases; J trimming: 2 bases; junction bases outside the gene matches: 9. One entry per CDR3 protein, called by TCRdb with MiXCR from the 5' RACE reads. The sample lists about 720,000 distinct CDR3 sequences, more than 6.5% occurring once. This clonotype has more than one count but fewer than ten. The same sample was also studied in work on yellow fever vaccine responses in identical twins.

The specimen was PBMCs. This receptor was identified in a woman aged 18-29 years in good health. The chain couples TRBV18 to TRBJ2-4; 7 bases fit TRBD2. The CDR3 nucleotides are TGTGCCAGCTCAGGTGCGGCGGGAGTGACCAAAAACATTCAGTACTTC. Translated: CASSGAAGVTKNIQYF.